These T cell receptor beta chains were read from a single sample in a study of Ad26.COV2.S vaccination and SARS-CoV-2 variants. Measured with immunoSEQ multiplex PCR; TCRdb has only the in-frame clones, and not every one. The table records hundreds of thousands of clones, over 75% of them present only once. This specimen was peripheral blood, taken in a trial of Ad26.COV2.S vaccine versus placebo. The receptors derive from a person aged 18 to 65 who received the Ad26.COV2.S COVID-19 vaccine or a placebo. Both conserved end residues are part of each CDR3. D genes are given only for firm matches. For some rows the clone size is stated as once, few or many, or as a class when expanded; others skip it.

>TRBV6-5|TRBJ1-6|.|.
TGTGCCAGCAGTTACTCGACCAATTCACCCCTCCACTTT
CASSYSTNSPLHF
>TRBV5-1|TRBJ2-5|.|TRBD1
TGCGCCAGCAGCTCCTCCGGGACAGCATCGGGGGAGACCCAGTACTTC
CASSSSGTASGETQYF
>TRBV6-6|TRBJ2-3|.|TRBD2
TGTGCCAGCAGCCTAGCGGGTCGCACAGATACGCAGTATTTT
CASSLAGRTDTQYF
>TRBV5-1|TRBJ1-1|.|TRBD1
TGCGCCAGCAGCGCGAGGGGACAGGGGAACACTGAAGCTTTCTTT
CASSARGQGNTEAFF
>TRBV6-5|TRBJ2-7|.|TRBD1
TGTGCCAGCAGTTCTACAGGGGGCGCGAGCTCCTACGAGCAGTACTTC
CASSSTGGASSYEQYF
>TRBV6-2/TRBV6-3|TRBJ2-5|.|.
TGTGCCAGCAGTTCCCGGGAGACCCAGTACTTC
CASSSRETQYF
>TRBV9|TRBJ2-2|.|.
TGTGCCAGCAGCGGGCTAGAGAACACCGGGGAGCTGTTTTTT
CASSGLENTGELFF
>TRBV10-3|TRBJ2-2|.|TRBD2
TGTGCCATCAGTGGAGATAGCGGGGCCGGGGAGCTGTTTTTT
CAISGDSGAGELFF
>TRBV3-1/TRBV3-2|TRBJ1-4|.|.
TGTGCCAGCAGCCAAGGGGGTCTTGATGAAAAACTGTTTTTT
CASSQGGLDEKLFF
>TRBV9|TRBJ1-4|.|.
TGTGCCAGCAGCGAGCGGGGCGATAATGAAAAACTGTTTTTT
CASSERGDNEKLFF
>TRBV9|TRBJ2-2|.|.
TGTGCCAGCAGCGTAGAGGGGGGCCGGACCGGGGAGCTGTTTTTT
CASSVEGGRTGELFF
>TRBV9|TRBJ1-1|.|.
TGTGCCAGCAGCGTAGTAGCCGGGACGACGATATCTGAAGCTTTCTTT
CASSVVAGTTISEAFF
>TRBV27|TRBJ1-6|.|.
TGTGCCAGCAGTTTAGGGGGCGAGTATAATTCACCCCTCCACTTT
CASSLGGEYNSPLHF
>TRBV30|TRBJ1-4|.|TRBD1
TGTGCCTGGAGGGACAGGGGTCGGGAAAAACTGTTTTTT
CAWRDRGREKLFF
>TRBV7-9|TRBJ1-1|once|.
TGTGCCAGCAGCTTAGATGGACGACAGCTCTCTGAAGCTTTCTTT
CASSLDGRQLSEAFF
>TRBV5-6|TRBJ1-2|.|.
TGTGCCAGCAGCTTTAGCCCCACAGAAACCTATGGCTACACCTTC
CASSFSPTETYGYTF
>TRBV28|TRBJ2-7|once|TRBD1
TGTGCCAGCAGTTATCTATTCGGGACAGGGGACTACGAGCAGTACTTC
CASSYLFGTGDYEQYF